Described below is a single TCR beta chain sequence and its context. Authors' analysis steps: How many nucleated cells were present was estimated from reference gene primer amplification. Libraries were prepared by immunoSEQ multiplex PCR; TCRdb keeps only in-frame clonotypes and omits some of them. Clone size and the V and J calls come from that table; the DNA yielded D and trimming. In the table there are 150,000 to 200,000 clones, roughly four fifths of which are singletons. These data are taken from a study of blood T cell repertoires in COVID-19. On the study more broadly: PBMCs, B-cell-depleted T cells, or T cells were the source of the cDNA or gDNA that made up the material.

Germline trimming cut 4 bases from V and 1 base from J; bases unmatched to any gene: 4. Germline V lookup: CDR1 SGDLS, CDR2 YYNGEE. CDR3 length: 14 residues. This clonotype originated in a human donor in a cohort sampled during active COVID-19. This rearrangement joins TRBV9 to TRBJ2-5, with 7 bases fitting TRBD2. Sequenced material: peripheral blood. CDR3 loop: CASSTSGTQETQYF. In DNA, the CDR3 is TGTGCCAGCAGCACGAGCGGGACCCAAGAGACCCAGTACTTC. Combining the CDR3 with reference TRBV9 and TRBJ2-5 gives the whole variable domain DSGVTQTPKHLITATGQRVTLRCSPRSGDLSVYWYQQSLDQGLQFLIQYYNGEERAKGNILERFSAQQFPDLHSELNLSSLELGDSALYFCASSTSGTQETQYFGPGTRLLVL.